This TCR beta chain was obtained from a study of blood T cell repertoires in COVID-19. Whole-study context: Sites in the United States, Italy and Spain provided acute and convalescent COVID-19 samples.

Original data processing: Amplified reference gene primers provided the basis for estimating nucleated cell counts. Data came from immunoSEQ multiplex PCR; TCRdb stores just in-frame clones and leaves some out. That table supplies the V and J calls and clone size; D and trimming were determined from the DNA. The profile shows about 230,000 clones, approximately 82% of them singletons. Unmatched junction bases numbered 0, after V lost 5 bases and J lost 8 bases. Germline V gene data show CDR1 as SGHNT and CDR2 as YENEEA. The CDR3 covers 11 residues. The TCR was taken from a man in his forties with active or convalescent COVID-19. Sequencing was carried out using peripheral blood. The chain employs TRBV11-3 and TRBJ1-1, with 9 bases lining up with TRBD1. The CDR3 region has the DNA TGTGCCAGCAGCGGACAGGGGGAAGCTTTCTTT. This gives the protein CASSGQGEAFF.